Here is one T cell receptor beta chain with its context. The CDR3 is made up of 15 amino acids. V was shortened by 5 bases and J by 6 bases, with 14 bases between the two germline ends. The germline V gene has CDR1 SGHTA and CDR2 FQGNSA. Library construction for TCR beta used iRepertoire HTBI primers and Arm-PCR of CDR3 regions. TCRdb reanalysed the multiplex PCR reads using MiXCR and keeps one entry per CDR3 protein. The sample includes hundreds of thousands of distinct CDR3 sequences, about 16% of them seen just once. The data were obtained in a study of regulatory T cells in long-lasting Graves disease. On the study more broadly: Newly diagnosed Graves' patients had taken antithyroid drugs under 3 months.

Time point noted: newly diagnosed GD, antithyroid drugs for less than 3 months. The TCR library was prepared using RNA isolated from PBMCs. Separately, the same data were catalogued under a study of T cells in Graves' hyperthyroidism and ophthalmopathy.

The material sequenced was peripheral blood mononuclear cells (PBMCs), taken at new diagnosis, from a patient treated with antithyroid drugs. The clonotype originates from a woman between 40 and 65 years old with Graves disease. The chain joins TRBV7-2 to TRBJ1-6; D possibly corresponds to TRBD1 (5 bases). The CDR3 spells CASSPTTVTNSPLHF. In DNA form, the CDR3 reads TGTGCCAGCAGCCCGACGACAGTTACTAATTCACCCCTCCACTTT.